The rows below give T cell receptor beta chains drawn from one sample of a study of blood T cell repertoires in COVID-19. Here immunoSEQ multiplex PCR was the method, and the copy in TCRdb shows in-frame clones only, minus some. The sample has about 350,000 clones; more than 70% are singletons. Sample: PBMCs or T cells enriched from blood (not recorded which). The receptors here all came from a woman in her 30s who had been exposed to COVID-19. CDR3s include the opening cysteine and the closing phenylalanine or tryptophan. Fields, in order: clone size, V gene, D gene, J gene, CDR3 DNA, CDR3 protein. A D gene is named only where the DNA matches it firmly. Clone size is not always given. Where it is, it says once, few, many or a class for expanded clones.

clone_size: few
v_call: TRBV27
d_call: TRBD1
j_call: TRBJ1-5
cdr3_nt: TGTGCCAGCAGTGTACAGGGCAGGGGGTTCAATCAGCCCCAGCATTTT
cdr3_aa: CASSVQGRGFNQPQHF

clone_size: NA
v_call: TRBV3-1/TRBV3-2
d_call: TRBD2
j_call: TRBJ2-1
cdr3_nt: TGTGCCAGCAGCCCGATGTCCGGGACTAGCGGGACCCATGAGCAGTTCTTC
cdr3_aa: CASSPMSGTSGTHEQFF

clone_size: NA
v_call: TRBV9
d_call: NA
j_call: TRBJ1-1
cdr3_nt: TGTGCCAGCAGCGTAGATATGAACACTGAAGCTTTCTTT
cdr3_aa: CASSVDMNTEAFF

clone_size: NA
v_call: TRBV28
d_call: TRBD1
j_call: TRBJ2-7
cdr3_nt: TGTGCCAGCAGCTTCGCCCGGGACAGGGGGTACGAGCAGTACTTC
cdr3_aa: CASSFARDRGYEQYF

clone_size: NA
v_call: TRBV25-1
d_call: NA
j_call: TRBJ2-7
cdr3_nt: TGTGCCAGCAGTGGCGTTTCAGGGGGGAGCCACGAGCAGTACTTC
cdr3_aa: CASSGVSGGSHEQYF

clone_size: NA
v_call: TRBV6-2/TRBV6-3
d_call: TRBD1
j_call: TRBJ1-5
cdr3_nt: TGTGCCAGCAGCCACCCGGGACAGGGGGTGGGTACCTTCAATCAGCCCCAGCATTTT
cdr3_aa: CASSHPGQGVGTFNQPQHF

clone_size: NA
v_call: TRBV7-6
d_call: NA
j_call: TRBJ2-7
cdr3_nt: TGTGCCAGCGCCAACTTAGCGATTCTCCCTCTCGAGCAGTACTTC
cdr3_aa: CASANLAILPLEQYF

clone_size: NA
v_call: TRBV9
d_call: NA
j_call: TRBJ2-7
cdr3_nt: TGTGCCAGCAGCCCCCTCGGGGTGGCTAGCTACGAGCAGTACTTC
cdr3_aa: CASSPLGVASYEQYF

clone_size: NA
v_call: TRBV12-3/TRBV12-4
d_call: NA
j_call: TRBJ2-1
cdr3_nt: TGTGCCAGCAGTTTAGGTATTGAGCAGTTCTTC
cdr3_aa: CASSLGIEQFF

clone_size: NA
v_call: TRBV27
d_call: NA
j_call: TRBJ2-7
cdr3_nt: TGTGCCAGCAGTTCAACCCGCCCTACAGGAGTCTACGAGCAGTACTTC
cdr3_aa: CASSSTRPTGVYEQYF

clone_size: NA
v_call: TRBV3-1/TRBV3-2
d_call: NA
j_call: TRBJ2-1
cdr3_nt: TGTGCCAGCAGCCTCTTAGGGGGCTCCTACAATGAGCAGTTCTTC
cdr3_aa: CASSLLGGSYNEQFF

clone_size: NA
v_call: TRBV7-9
d_call: NA
j_call: TRBJ1-4
cdr3_nt: TGTGCCAGCAGCTTAGGTTCGGGGAGGATTAATGAAAAACTGTTTTTT
cdr3_aa: CASSLGSGRINEKLFF

clone_size: NA
v_call: TRBV24-1
d_call: TRBD1
j_call: TRBJ2-7
cdr3_nt: TGTGCCACCTACACCGACAGGGCCTACGAGCAGTACTTC
cdr3_aa: CATYTDRAYEQYF

clone_size: few
v_call: TRBV27
d_call: NA
j_call: TRBJ2-2
cdr3_nt: TGTGCCAGCAGTTTATTTGGTCAGGTACACACCGGGGAGCTGTTTTTT
cdr3_aa: CASSLFGQVHTGELFF

clone_size: NA
v_call: TRBV5-1
d_call: NA
j_call: TRBJ2-3
cdr3_nt: TGCGCCAGCAGCTTTAGACTGTCGTCGGGCACAGATACGCAGTATTTT
cdr3_aa: CASSFRLSSGTDTQYF

clone_size: NA
v_call: TRBV12-3/TRBV12-4
d_call: NA
j_call: TRBJ1-2
cdr3_nt: TGTGCCAGCAGGCCGGATAGGGGGAGCGGCTACACCTTC
cdr3_aa: CASRPDRGSGYTF

clone_size: NA
v_call: TRBV14
d_call: NA
j_call: TRBJ1-4
cdr3_nt: TGTGCCAGCAGCCAAGTCGACGGGGCGGGGGAAAAACTGTTTTTT
cdr3_aa: CASSQVDGAGEKLFF

clone_size: NA
v_call: TRBV6-2/TRBV6-3
d_call: TRBD2
j_call: TRBJ2-7
cdr3_nt: TGTGCCAGCAGTCCAGTAACCTCACTAGCGTCGTTTTACGAGCAGTACTTC
cdr3_aa: CASSPVTSLASFYEQYF

clone_size: NA
v_call: TRBV10-3
d_call: TRBD2
j_call: TRBJ2-7
cdr3_nt: TGTGCCATTACTAGCGGGAGCTCCTACGAGCAGTACTTC
cdr3_aa: CAITSGSSYEQYF

clone_size: NA
v_call: TRBV27
d_call: TRBD2
j_call: TRBJ2-5
cdr3_nt: TGTGCCAGCGGGGAGGGCCCAGAGACCCAGTACTTC
cdr3_aa: CASGEGPETQYF

clone_size: NA
v_call: TRBV27
d_call: NA
j_call: TRBJ1-6
cdr3_nt: TGTGCCAGCAGTTTCCGTGAAGCTAATTCACCCCTCCACTTT
cdr3_aa: CASSFREANSPLHF

clone_size: once
v_call: TRBV28
d_call: NA
j_call: TRBJ1-2
cdr3_nt: TGTGCCAGCAGTTTATTTTTAGCTGGGGGCTACACCTTC
cdr3_aa: CASSLFLAGGYTF

clone_size: NA
v_call: TRBV7-3
d_call: NA
j_call: TRBJ2-3
cdr3_nt: TGTGCCAGCAGCGCCAGGCAGGGCGGCACAGATACGCAGTATTTT
cdr3_aa: CASSARQGGTDTQYF

clone_size: NA
v_call: TRBV11-2
d_call: TRBD1
j_call: TRBJ1-2
cdr3_nt: TGTGCCAGCAGCCAGGACAGGGGTGACTATGGCTACACCTTC
cdr3_aa: CASSQDRGDYGYTF

clone_size: NA
v_call: TRBV27
d_call: TRBD1
j_call: TRBJ1-1
cdr3_nt: TGTGCCAGCAGTGGGACAGGGCAGACTGAAGCTTTCTTT
cdr3_aa: CASSGTGQTEAFF

clone_size: few
v_call: TRBV15
d_call: TRBD2
j_call: TRBJ2-1
cdr3_nt: TGTGCCACCAGCCCTAGCGGGTCCCGGCGGGCATTAGACAATGAGCAGTTCTTC
cdr3_aa: CATSPSGSRRALDNEQFF

clone_size: NA
v_call: TRBV5-1
d_call: TRBD2
j_call: TRBJ2-7
cdr3_nt: TGCGCCAGCAGCCCCCAGGGACTAGCGGGAGTCTCGGGGAACTACGAGCAGTACTTC
cdr3_aa: CASSPQGLAGVSGNYEQYF

clone_size: NA
v_call: TRBV12-3/TRBV12-4
d_call: NA
j_call: TRBJ2-1
cdr3_nt: TGTGCCAGCTTTGCAGGGAATCGGGAGCAGTTCTTC
cdr3_aa: CASFAGNREQFF

clone_size: NA
v_call: TRBV15
d_call: TRBD2
j_call: TRBJ2-7
cdr3_nt: TGTGCCACCAGCAGAGATCAACCAGGAGCGGGAGCCTACGAGCAGTACTTC
cdr3_aa: CATSRDQPGAGAYEQYF

clone_size: NA
v_call: TRBV10-1
d_call: TRBD1
j_call: TRBJ1-1
cdr3_nt: TGCGCCAGCAGGCTGGACAGGGGGTTGAACACTGAAGCTTTCTTT
cdr3_aa: CASRLDRGLNTEAFF

clone_size: NA
v_call: TRBV6-5
d_call: TRBD1
j_call: TRBJ1-6
cdr3_nt: TGTGCCAGCAGCCCGACAGGGGGAGTCTCACCCCTCCACTTT
cdr3_aa: CASSPTGGVSPLHF

clone_size: once
v_call: TRBV27
d_call: TRBD1
j_call: TRBJ1-5
cdr3_nt: TGTGCCAGCAGTTGGGACAGTCGTAGCAATCAGCCCCAGCATTTT
cdr3_aa: CASSWDSRSNQPQHF

clone_size: NA
v_call: TRBV25-1
d_call: NA
j_call: TRBJ1-4
cdr3_nt: TGTGCCAGCAGTGCGGCGGCAGGGCATAATGAAAAACTGTTTTTT
cdr3_aa: CASSAAAGHNEKLFF

clone_size: NA
v_call: TRBV27
d_call: NA
j_call: TRBJ1-6
cdr3_nt: TGTGCCTCCTCGGCGGGGGATAAAGTGGAATCACCCCTCCACTTT
cdr3_aa: CASSAGDKVESPLHF

clone_size: NA
v_call: TRBV27
d_call: NA
j_call: TRBJ1-5
cdr3_nt: TGTGCCAGCAGTTTTTCAGGGAAGTATCAGCCCCAGCATTTT
cdr3_aa: CASSFSGKYQPQHF

clone_size: NA
v_call: TRBV5-5
d_call: TRBD1
j_call: TRBJ1-4
cdr3_nt: TGTGCCAGCAGCTTAGGGACAGGGAGTGAAAAACTGTTTTTT
cdr3_aa: CASSLGTGSEKLFF

clone_size: NA
v_call: TRBV5-1
d_call: TRBD1
j_call: TRBJ1-2
cdr3_nt: TGCGCCAGCAGCCCAGCCGGGACAGGGGAGAGGGGCTACACCTTC
cdr3_aa: CASSPAGTGERGYTF

clone_size: NA
v_call: TRBV5-8
d_call: TRBD2
j_call: TRBJ2-2
cdr3_nt: TGTGCCAGCAGCCCGGGGACTAGCGGAGATACCGGGGAGCTGTTTTTT
cdr3_aa: CASSPGTSGDTGELFF

clone_size: NA
v_call: TRBV28
d_call: TRBD1
j_call: TRBJ1-5
cdr3_nt: TGTGCCAGCAGTTTAAAGAGGGGACAGGGGCTTATCGGCAATCAGCCCCAGCATTTT
cdr3_aa: CASSLKRGQGLIGNQPQHF

clone_size: NA
v_call: TRBV27
d_call: TRBD2
j_call: TRBJ2-7
cdr3_nt: TGTGCCAGCAGTTTCTTTAGCGGGAGGCAAGTCTACGAGCAGTACTTC
cdr3_aa: CASSFFSGRQVYEQYF

clone_size: NA
v_call: TRBV15
d_call: NA
j_call: TRBJ1-6
cdr3_nt: TGTGCCACCAGCACCCCGTCAGGGTCCGGTTCACCCCTCCACTTT
cdr3_aa: CATSTPSGSGSPLHF

clone_size: NA
v_call: TRBV15
d_call: NA
j_call: TRBJ2-1
cdr3_nt: TGTGCCACCAGCAGAGGGCGCGGCAGGGAGGATGAGCAGTTCTTC
cdr3_aa: CATSRGRGREDEQFF

clone_size: NA
v_call: TRBV11-2
d_call: TRBD1
j_call: TRBJ1-4
cdr3_nt: TGTGCCAGCAGCTTACAGGGGGCGCGGGGTGAAAAACTGTTTTTT
cdr3_aa: CASSLQGARGEKLFF

clone_size: NA
v_call: TRBV7-8
d_call: NA
j_call: TRBJ2-5
cdr3_nt: TGTGCCAGCAGCCCGACAGGCCACCAAGAGACCCAGTACTTC
cdr3_aa: CASSPTGHQETQYF